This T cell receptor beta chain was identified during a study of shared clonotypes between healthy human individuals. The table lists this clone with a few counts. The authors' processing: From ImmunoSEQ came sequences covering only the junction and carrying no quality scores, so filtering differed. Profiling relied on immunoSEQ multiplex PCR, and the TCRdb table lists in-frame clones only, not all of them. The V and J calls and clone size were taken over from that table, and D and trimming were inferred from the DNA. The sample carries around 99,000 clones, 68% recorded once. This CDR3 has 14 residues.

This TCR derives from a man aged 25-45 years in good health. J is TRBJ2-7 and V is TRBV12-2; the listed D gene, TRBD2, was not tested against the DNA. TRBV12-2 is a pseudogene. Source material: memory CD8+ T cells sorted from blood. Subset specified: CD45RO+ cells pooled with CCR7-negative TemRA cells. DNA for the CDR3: TGTGCAAGTCGCTTATCGAGCGGGGGGTTGGAGCAGTACTTC. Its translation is CASRLSSGGLEQYF.